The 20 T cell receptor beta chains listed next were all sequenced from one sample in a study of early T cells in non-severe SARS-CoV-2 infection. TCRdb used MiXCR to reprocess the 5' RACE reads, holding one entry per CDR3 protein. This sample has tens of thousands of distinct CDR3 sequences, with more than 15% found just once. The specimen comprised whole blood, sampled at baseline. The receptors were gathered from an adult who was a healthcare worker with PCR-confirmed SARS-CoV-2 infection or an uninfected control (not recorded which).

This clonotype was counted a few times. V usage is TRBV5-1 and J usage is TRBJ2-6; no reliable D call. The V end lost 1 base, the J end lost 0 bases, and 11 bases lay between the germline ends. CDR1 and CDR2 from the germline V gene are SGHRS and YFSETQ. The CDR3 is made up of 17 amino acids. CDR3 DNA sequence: TGCGCCAGCAGCTTGTACAGCGTAAGCTCTGGGGCCAACGTCCTGACTTTC. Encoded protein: CASSLYSVSSGANVLTF.

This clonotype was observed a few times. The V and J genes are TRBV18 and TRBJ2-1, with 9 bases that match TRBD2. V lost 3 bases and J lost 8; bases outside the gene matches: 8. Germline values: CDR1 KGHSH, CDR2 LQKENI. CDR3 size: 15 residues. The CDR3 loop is CASSPSLAGNDEQFF. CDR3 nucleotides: TGTGCCAGCTCACCCTCCCTAGCGGGGAACGATGAGCAGTTCTTC.

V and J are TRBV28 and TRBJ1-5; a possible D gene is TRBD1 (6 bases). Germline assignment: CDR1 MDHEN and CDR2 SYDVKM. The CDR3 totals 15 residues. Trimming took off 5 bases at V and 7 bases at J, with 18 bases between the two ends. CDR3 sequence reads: CASSRRTGRYQPQHF. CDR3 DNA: TGTGCCAGCAGTCGGAGAACAGGGAGGTACCAGCCCCAGCATTTT. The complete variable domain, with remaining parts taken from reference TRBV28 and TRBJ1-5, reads DVKVTQSSRYLVKRTGEKVFLECVQDMDHENMFWYRQDPGLGLRLIYFSYDVKMKEKGDIPEGYSVSREKKERFSLILESASTNQTSMYLCASSRRTGRYQPQHFGDGTRLSIL.

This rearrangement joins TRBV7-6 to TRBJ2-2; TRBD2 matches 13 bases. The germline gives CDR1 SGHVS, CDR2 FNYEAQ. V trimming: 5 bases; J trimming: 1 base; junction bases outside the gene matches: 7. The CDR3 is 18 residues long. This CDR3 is CASSHALAGGRNTGELFF. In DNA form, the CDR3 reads TGTGCCAGCAGCCACGCACTAGCGGGAGGGCGGAACACCGGGGAGCTGTTTTTT.

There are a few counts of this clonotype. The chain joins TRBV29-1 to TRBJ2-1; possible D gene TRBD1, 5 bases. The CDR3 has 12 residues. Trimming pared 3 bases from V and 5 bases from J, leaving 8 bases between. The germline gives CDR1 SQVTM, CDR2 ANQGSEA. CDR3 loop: CSVDVRDNEQFF. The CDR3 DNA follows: TGCAGCGTTGACGTCAGGGACAATGAGCAGTTCTTC.

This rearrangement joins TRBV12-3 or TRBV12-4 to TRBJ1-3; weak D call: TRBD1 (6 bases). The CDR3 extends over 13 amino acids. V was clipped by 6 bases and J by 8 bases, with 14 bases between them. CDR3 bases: TGTGCCAGCAGGGGAGCTTGGGGGCACACCATATATTTT. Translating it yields CASRGAWGHTIYF.

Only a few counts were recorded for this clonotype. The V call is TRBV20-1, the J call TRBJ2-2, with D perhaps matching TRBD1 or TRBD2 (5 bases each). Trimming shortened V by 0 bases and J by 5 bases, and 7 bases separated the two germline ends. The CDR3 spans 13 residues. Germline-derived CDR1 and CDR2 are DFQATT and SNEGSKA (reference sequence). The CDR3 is CSARDWGTGELFF. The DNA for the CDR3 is TGCAGTGCTAGAGATTGGGGGACCGGGGAGCTGTTTTTT.

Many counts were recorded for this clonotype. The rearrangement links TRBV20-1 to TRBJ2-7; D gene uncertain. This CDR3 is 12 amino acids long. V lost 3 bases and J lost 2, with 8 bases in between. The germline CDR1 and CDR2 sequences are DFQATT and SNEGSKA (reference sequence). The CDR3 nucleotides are TGCAGTGCTAGGCCGGGCGCCTACGAGCAGTACTTC. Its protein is CSARPGAYEQYF.

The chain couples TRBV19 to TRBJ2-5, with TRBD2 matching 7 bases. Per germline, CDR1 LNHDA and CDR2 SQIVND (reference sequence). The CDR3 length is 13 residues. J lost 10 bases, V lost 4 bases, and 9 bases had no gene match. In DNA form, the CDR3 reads TGTGCCAGTAGTAGGGGCCTAGCGGATTACCAGTACTTC. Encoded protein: CASSRGLADYQYF. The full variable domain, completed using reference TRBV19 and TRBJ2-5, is DGGITQSPKYLFRKEGQNVTLSCEQNLNHDAMYWYRQDPGQGLRLIYYSQIVNDFQKGDIAEGYSVSREKKESFPLTVTSAQKNPTAFYLCASSRGLADYQYFGPGTRLLVL.

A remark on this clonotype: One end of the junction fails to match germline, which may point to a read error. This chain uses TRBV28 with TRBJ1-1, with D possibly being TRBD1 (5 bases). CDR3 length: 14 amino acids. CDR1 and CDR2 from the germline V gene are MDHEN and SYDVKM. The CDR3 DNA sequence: TGTGTCAGCAGTTTGAGAGTTGGGGGAGTAGGAGCTTTCTTT. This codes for CVSSLRVGGVGAFF.

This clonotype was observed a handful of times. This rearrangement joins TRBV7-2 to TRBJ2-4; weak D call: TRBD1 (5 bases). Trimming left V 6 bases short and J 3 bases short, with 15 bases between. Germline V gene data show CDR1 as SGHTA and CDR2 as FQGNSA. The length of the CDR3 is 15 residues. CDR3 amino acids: CASRATGAVKNIQYF. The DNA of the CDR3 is TGTGCCAGCAGGGCCACAGGAGCCGTCAAAAACATTCAGTACTTC.

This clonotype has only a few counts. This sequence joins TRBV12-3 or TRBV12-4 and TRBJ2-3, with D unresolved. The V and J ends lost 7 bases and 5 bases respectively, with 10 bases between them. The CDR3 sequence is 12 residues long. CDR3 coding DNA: TGTGCCAGCACTGGATTGCGAGATACGCAGTATTTT. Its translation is CASTGLRDTQYF.

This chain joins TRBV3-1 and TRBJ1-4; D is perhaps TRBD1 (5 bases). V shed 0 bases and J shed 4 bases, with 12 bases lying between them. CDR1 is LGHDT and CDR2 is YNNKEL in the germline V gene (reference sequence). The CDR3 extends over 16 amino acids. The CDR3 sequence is CASSQDPPGHNEKLFF. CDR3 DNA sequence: TGTGCCAGCAGCCAAGATCCGCCAGGGCATAATGAAAAACTGTTTTTT.

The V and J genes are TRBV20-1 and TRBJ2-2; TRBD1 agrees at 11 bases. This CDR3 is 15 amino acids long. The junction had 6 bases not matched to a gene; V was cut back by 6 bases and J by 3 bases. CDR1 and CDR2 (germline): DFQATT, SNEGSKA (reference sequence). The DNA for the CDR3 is TGCAGTGCGCAGGGACAGGGGGTGTACACCGGGGAGCTGTTTTTT. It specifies CSAQGQGVYTGELFF.

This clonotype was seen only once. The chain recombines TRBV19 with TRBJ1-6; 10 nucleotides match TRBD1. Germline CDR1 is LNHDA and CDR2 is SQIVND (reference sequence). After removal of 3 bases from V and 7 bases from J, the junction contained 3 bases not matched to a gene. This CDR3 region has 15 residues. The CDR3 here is CASSIPGQGNSPLHF. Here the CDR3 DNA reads TGTGCCAGTAGTATTCCGGGACAGGGGAATTCACCCCTCCACTTT.

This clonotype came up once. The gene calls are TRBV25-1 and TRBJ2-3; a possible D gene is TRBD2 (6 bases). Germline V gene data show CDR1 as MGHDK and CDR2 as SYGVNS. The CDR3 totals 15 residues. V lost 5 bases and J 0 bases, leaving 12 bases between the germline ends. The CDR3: CASSRGSSSTDTQYF. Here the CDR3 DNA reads TGTGCCAGCAGTCGGGGGAGCTCTAGCACAGATACGCAGTATTTT.

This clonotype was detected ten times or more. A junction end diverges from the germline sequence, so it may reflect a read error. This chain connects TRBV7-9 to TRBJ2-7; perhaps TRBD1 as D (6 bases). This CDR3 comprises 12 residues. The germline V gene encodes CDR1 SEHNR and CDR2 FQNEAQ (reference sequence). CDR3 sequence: CASSLRPGQYWF. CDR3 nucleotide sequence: TGTGCCAGCAGCTTACGGCCGGGACAATATTGGTTC.

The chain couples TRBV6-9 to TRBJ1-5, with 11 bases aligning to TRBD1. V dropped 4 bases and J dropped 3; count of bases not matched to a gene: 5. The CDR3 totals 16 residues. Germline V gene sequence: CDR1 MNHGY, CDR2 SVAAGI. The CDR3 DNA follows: TGTGCCAGCAGTTTAAGGGACAGGGGGACCAATCAGCCCCAGCATTTT. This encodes CASSLRDRGTNQPQHF.

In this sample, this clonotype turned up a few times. This chain's CDR3 is CATSDPRTRTYEQYF. CDR3 bases: TGTGCCACCAGTGATCCACGGACCAGGACCTACGAGCAGTACTTC. The chain recombines TRBV24-1 with TRBJ2-7; unclear D gene. The CDR3 has 15 amino acids. V was shortened by 3 bases and J by 2 bases, with 13 bases between the two germline ends. CDR1 is KGHDR and CDR2 is SFDVKD in the germline V gene.

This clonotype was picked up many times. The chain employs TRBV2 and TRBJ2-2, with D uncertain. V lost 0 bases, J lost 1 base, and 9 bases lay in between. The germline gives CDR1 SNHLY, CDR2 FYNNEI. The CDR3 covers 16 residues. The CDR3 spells CASSEARVWNTGELFF. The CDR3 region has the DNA TGTGCCAGCAGTGAAGCGAGAGTATGGAACACCGGGGAGCTGTTTTTT.